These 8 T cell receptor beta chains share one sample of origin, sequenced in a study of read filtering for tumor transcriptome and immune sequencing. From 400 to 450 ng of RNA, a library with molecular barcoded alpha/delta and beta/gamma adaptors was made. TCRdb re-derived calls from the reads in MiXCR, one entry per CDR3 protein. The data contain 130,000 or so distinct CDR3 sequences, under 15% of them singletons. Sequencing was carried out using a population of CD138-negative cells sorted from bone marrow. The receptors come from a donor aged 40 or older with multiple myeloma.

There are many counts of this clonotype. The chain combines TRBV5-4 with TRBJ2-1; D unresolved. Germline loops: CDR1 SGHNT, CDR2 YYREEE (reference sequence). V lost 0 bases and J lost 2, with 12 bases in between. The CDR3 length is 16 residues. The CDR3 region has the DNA TGTGCCAGCAGCTTGGAGGTCCCGAATGCCTACAATGAGCAGTTCTTC. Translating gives CASSLEVPNAYNEQFF.

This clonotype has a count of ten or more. The CDR3 reads CAISEPGQGARETQYF. CDR3 nucleotide sequence: TGTGCCATCAGTGAGCCGGGACAGGGGGCGCGGGAGACCCAGTACTTC. The chain combines TRBV10-3 with TRBJ2-5; 12 bases align to TRBD1. Germline V CDR1 and CDR2: ENHRY, SYGVKD. After removal of 2 bases from V and 5 bases from J, the junction contained 6 bases not matched to a gene. The CDR3 has 16 amino acids.

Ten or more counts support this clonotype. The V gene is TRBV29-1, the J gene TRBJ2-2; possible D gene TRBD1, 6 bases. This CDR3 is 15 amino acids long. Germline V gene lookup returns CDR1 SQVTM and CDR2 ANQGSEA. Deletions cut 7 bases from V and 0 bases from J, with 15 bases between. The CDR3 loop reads CSATDGTPNTGELFF. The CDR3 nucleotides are TGCAGCGCTACTGACGGGACACCGAACACCGGGGAGCTGTTTTTT.

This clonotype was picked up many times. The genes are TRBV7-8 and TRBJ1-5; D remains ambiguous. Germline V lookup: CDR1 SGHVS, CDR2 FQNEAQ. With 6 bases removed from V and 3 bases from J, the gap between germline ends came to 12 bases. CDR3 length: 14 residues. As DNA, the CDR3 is TGTGCCAGCAGTCAACGTGGGGTCAATCAGCCCCAGCATTTT. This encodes CASSQRGVNQPQHF.

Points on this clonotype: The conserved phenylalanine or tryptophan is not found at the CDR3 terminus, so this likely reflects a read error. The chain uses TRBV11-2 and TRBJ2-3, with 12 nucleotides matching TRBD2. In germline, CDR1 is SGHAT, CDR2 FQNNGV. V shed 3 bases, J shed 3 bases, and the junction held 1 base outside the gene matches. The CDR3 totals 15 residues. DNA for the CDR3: TGTGCCAGCAGCTTTCTAGCGGGAGGGACAGATACGCAGTATTCT. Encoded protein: CASSFLAGGTDTQYS.

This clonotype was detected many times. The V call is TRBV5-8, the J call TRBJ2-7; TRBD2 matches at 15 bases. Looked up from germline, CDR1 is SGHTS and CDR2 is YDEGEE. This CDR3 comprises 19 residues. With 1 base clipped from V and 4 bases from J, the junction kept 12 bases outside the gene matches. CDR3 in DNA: TGTGCCAGCAGCTTGTGGGCGGATGGGACTAGCGGGAGGATTTACGAGCAGTACTTC. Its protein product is CASSLWADGTSGRIYEQYF.

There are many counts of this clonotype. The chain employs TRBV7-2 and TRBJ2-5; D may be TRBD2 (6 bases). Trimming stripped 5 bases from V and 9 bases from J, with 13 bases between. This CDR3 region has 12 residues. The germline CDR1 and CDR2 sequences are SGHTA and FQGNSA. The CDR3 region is CASSPLGGAQYF. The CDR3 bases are TGTGCCAGCAGCCCCTTGGGCGGGGCCCAGTACTTC.

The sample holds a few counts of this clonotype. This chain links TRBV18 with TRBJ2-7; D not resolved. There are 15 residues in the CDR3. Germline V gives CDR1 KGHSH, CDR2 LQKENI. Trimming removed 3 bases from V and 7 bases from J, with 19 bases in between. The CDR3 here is CASSPLDGPLGEQYF. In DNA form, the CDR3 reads TGTGCCAGCTCACCGTTGGACGGGCCATTGGGGGAGCAGTACTTC.